The clone carrying this TCR beta chain was recorded a few times. Its antigen is unidentified. Trimming took 4 bases from V and 1 from J, leaving 4 bases between them. The length of the CDR3 is 13 residues. From germline, CDR1 is SNHLY and CDR2 FYNNEI. The data originate from a study of CD8 T cells in ankylosing spondylitis. Molecular-barcoded quantitative 5'-RACE produced these TCR beta libraries. Each CDR3 protein is one row after TCRdb ran MiXCR on the 5' RACE reads. This table has 250,000 or so distinct CDR3 sequences, around 11% appearing once. General observations from the study: Roughly 8 highly homologous variants made up a TCR beta motif, and this motif appeared characteristic of ankylosing spondylitis blood.

The sequence derives from a male donor with ankylosing spondylitis or in good health (not recorded which). Sequenced: blood, either unsorted or a sorted T cell fraction (not recorded which). V is TRBV2 and J is TRBJ2-2; D call uncertain. The CDR3 spells CASSVWNTGELFF. CDR3 nucleotides: TGTGCCAGCAGTGTATGGAACACCGGGGAGCTGTTTTTT. Full variable domain (missing parts from reference TRBV2 and TRBJ2-2): EPEVTQTPSHQVTQMGQEVILRCVPISNHLYFYWYRQILGQKVEFLVSFYNNEISEKSEIFDDQFSVERPDGSNFTLKIRSTKLEDSAMYFCASSVWNTGELFFGEGSRLTVL.